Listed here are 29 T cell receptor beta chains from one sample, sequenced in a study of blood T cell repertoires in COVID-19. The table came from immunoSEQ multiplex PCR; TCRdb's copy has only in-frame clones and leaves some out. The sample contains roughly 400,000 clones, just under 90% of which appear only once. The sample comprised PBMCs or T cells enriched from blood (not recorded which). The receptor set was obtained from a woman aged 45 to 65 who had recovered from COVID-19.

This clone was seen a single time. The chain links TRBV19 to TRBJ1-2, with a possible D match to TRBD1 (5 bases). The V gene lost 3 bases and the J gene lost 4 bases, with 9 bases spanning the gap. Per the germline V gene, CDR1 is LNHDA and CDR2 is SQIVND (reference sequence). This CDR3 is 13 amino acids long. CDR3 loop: CASSMRQGYGYTF. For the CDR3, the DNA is TGTGCCAGTAGTATGCGTCAGGGCTATGGCTACACCTTC. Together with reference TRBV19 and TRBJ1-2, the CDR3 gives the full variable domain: DGGITQSPKYLFRKEGQNVTLSCEQNLNHDAMYWYRQDPGQGLRLIYYSQIVNDFQKGDIAEGYSVSREKKESFPLTVTSAQKNPTAFYLCASSMRQGYGYTFGSGTRLTVV.

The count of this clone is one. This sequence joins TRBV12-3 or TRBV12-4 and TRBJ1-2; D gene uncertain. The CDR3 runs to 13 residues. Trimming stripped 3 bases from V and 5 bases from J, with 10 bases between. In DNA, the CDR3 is TGTGCCAGCAGTTTCCGGAGAGATTATGGCTACACCTTC. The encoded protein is CASSFRRDYGYTF.

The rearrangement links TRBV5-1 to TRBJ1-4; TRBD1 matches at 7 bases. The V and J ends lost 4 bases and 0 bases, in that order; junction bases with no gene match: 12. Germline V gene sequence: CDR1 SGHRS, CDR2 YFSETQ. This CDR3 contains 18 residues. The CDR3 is CASSVGRGASTTNEKLFF. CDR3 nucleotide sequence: TGCGCCAGCAGCGTAGGCAGGGGGGCGAGCACAACTAATGAAAAACTGTTTTTT.

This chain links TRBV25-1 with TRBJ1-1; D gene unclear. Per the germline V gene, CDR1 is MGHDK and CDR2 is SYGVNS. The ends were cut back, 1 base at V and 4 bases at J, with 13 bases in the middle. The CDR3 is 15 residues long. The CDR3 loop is CASSEFFHPGTEAFF. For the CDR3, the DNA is TGTGCCAGCAGTGAATTCTTCCATCCGGGCACTGAAGCTTTCTTT.

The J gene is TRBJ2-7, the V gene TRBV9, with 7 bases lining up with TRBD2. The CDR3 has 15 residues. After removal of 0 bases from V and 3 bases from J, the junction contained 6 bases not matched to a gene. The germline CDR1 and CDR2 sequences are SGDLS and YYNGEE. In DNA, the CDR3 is TGTGCCAGCAGCGTAGACGGGGGGACCTTCTACGAGCAGTACTTC. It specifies CASSVDGGTFYEQYF. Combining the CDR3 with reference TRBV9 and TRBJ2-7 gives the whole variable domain DSGVTQTPKHLITATGQRVTLRCSPRSGDLSVYWYQQSLDQGLQFLIQYYNGEERAKGNILERFSAQQFPDLHSELNLSSLELGDSALYFCASSVDGGTFYEQYFGPGTRLTVT.

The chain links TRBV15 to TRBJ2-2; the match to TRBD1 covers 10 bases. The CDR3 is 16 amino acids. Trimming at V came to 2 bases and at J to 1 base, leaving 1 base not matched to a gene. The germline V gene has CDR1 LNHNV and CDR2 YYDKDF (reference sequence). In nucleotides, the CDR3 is TGTGCCACCAGCAGACGGGACAGGGGGAACACCGGGGAGCTGTTTTTT. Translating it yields CATSRRDRGNTGELFF.

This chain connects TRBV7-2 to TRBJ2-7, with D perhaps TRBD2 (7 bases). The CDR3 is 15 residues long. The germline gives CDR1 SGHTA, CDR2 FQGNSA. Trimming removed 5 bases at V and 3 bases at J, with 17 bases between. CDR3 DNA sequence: TGTGCCAGCAGCCCCCCGGGGGGCGGAGGCTACGAGCAGTACTTC. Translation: CASSPPGGGGYEQYF. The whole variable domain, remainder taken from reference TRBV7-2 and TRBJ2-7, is GAGVSQSPSNKVTEKGKDVELRCDPISGHTALYWYRQSLGQGLEFLIYFQGNSAPDKSGLPSDRFSAERTGGSVSTLTIQRTQQEDSAVYLCASSPPGGGGYEQYFGPGTRLTVT.

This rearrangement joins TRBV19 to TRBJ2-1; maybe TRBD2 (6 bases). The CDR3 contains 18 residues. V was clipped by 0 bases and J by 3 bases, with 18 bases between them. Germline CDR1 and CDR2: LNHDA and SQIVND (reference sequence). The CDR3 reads CASSIDRSGGAGYNEQFF. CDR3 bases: TGTGCCAGTAGTATAGATAGGTCGGGCGGGGCCGGCTACAATGAGCAGTTCTTC. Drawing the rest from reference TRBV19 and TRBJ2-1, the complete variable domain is DGGITQSPKYLFRKEGQNVTLSCEQNLNHDAMYWYRQDPGQGLRLIYYSQIVNDFQKGDIAEGYSVSREKKESFPLTVTSAQKNPTAFYLCASSIDRSGGAGYNEQFFGPGTRLTVL.

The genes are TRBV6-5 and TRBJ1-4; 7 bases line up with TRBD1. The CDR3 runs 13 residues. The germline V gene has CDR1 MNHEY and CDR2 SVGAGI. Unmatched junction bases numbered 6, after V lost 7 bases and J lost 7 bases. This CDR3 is CASTSGGGEKLFF. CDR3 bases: TGTGCCAGCACATCAGGGGGAGGTGAAAAACTGTTTTTT.

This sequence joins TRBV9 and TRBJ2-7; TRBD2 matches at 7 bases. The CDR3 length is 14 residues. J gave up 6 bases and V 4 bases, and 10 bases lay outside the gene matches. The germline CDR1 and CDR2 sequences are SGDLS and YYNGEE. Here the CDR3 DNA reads TGTGCCAGCAGCCCGACTTGGGGGGGTTCCGAGCAGTACTTC. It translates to CASSPTWGGSEQYF.

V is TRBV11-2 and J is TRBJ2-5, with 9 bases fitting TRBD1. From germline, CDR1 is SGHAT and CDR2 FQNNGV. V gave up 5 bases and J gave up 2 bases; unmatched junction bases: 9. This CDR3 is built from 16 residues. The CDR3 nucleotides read TGTGCCAGCAGCATACAGGGACAGGGCCCTCAAGAGACCCAGTACTTC. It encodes CASSIQGQGPQETQYF.

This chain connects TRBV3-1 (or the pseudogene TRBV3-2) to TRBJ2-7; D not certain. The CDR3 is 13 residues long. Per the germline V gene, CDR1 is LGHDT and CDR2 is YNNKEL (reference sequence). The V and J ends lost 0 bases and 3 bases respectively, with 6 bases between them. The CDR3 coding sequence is TGTGCCAGCAGCCAAGAGGGCAGCTACGAGCAGTACTTC. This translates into CASSQEGSYEQYF.

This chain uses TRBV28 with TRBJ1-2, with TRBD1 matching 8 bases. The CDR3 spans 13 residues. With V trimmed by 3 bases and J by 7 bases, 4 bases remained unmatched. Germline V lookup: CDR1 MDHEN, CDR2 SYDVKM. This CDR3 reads CASSFPDRVGYTF. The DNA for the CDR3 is TGTGCCAGCAGTTTCCCGGACAGGGTTGGCTACACCTTC.

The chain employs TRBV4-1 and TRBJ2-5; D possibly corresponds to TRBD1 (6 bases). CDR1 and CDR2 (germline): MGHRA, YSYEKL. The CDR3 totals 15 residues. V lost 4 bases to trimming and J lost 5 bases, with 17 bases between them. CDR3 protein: CASSRESRGGETQYF. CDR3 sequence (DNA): TGCGCCAGCAGCCGAGAAAGCAGGGGCGGGGAGACCCAGTACTTC.

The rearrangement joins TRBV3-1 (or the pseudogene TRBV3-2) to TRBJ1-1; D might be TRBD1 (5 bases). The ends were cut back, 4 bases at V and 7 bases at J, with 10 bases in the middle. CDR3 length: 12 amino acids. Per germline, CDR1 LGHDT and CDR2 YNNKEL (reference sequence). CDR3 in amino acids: CASSPGFFEAFF. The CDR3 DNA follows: TGTGCCAGCAGCCCAGGGTTTTTTGAAGCTTTCTTT.

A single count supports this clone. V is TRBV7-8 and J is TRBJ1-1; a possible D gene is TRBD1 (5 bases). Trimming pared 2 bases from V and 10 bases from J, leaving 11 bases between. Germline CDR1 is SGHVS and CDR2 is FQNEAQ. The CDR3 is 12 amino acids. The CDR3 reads CASSLRSGGAFF. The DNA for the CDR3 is TGTGCCAGCAGCTTACGGTCCGGGGGAGCTTTCTTT.

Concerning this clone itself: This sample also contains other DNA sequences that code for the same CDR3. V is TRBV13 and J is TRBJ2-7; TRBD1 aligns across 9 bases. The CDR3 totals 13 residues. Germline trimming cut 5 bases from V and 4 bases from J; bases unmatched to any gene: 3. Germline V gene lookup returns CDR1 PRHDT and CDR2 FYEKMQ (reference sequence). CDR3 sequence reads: CASSLGQGYEQYF. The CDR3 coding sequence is TGTGCCAGCAGCCTCGGACAGGGGTACGAGCAGTACTTC.

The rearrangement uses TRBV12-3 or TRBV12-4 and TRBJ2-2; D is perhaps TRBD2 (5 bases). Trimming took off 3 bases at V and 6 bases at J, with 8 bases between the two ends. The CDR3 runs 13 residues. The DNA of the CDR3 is TGTGCCAGCAGTTTCAGCGGCGCCGGGGAGCTGTTTTTT. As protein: CASSFSGAGELFF.

The CDR3 coding sequence is TGTGCCAGCAGCCCTCAGGCCTATAATTCACCCCTCCACTTT. Amino acid sequence: CASSPQAYNSPLHF. This chain uses TRBV9 with TRBJ1-6; D is unclear. The ends were cut back, 4 bases at V and 2 bases at J, with 7 bases in the middle. Germline CDR1 reads SGDLS; CDR2 reads YYNGEE. The CDR3 is made up of 14 amino acids.

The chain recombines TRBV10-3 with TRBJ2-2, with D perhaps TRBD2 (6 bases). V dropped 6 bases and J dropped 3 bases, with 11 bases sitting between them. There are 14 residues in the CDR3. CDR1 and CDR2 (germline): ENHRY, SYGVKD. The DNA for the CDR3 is TGTGCCATCAGGGTAAGGGAGGACACCGGGGAGCTGTTTTTT. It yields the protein CAIRVREDTGELFF.

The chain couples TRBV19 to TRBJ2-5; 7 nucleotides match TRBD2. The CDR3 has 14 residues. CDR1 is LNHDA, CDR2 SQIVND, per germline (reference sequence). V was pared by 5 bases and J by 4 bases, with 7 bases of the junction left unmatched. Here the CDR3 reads CASSGTTGRETQYF. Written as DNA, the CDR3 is TGTGCCAGTAGTGGGACTACAGGTAGAGAGACCCAGTACTTC.

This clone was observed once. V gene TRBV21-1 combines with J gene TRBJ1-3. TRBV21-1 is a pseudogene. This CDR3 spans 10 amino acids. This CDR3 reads CASSRPGIYF. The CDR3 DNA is TGTGCCAGCAGCCGCCCGGGCATATATTTT.

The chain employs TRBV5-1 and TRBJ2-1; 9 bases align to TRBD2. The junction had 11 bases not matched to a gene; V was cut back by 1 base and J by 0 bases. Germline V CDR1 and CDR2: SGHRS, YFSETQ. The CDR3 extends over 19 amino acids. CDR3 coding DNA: TGCGCCAGCAGCTTGAACAGCGGGGGGTACCAGAGCTCCTACAATGAGCAGTTCTTC. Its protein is CASSLNSGGYQSSYNEQFF.

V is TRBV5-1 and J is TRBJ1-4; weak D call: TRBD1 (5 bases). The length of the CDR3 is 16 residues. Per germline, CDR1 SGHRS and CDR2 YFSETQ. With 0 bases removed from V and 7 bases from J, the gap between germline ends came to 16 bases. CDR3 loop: CASSLDIGGLGEKLFF. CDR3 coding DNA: TGCGCCAGCAGCTTGGATATCGGGGGACTAGGTGAAAAACTGTTTTTT.

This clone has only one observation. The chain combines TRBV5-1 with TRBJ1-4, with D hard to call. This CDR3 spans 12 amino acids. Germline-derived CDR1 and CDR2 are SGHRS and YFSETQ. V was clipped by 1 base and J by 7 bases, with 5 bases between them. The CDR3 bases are TGCGCCAGCAGCTTGACCGGTGAAAAACTGTTTTTT. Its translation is CASSLTGEKLFF.

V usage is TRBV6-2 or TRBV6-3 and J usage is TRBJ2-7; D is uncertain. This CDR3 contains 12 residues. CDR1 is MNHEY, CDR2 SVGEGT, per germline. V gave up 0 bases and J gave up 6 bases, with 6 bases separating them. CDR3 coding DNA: TGTGCCAGCAGTTACTCTTTCGGCGAGCAGTACTTC. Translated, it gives CASSYSFGEQYF.

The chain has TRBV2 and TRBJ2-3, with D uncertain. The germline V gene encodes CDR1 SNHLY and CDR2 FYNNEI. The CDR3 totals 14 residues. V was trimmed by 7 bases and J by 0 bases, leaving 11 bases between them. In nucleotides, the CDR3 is TGTGCCAGCAATACATACGGGAGCACAGATACGCAGTATTTT. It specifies CASNTYGSTDTQYF.

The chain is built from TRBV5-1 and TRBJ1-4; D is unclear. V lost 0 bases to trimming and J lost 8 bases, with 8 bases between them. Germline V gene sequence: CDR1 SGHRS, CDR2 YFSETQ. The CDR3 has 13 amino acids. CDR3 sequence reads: CASSLGDGEKLFF. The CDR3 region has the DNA TGCGCCAGCAGCTTGGGCGACGGGGAAAAACTGTTTTTT.

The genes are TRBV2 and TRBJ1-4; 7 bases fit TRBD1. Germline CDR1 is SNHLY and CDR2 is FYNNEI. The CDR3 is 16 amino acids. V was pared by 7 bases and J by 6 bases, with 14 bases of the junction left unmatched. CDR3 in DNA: TGTGCCAGCAACAACGACAGGGTTGAGATTGATGAAAAACTGTTTTTT. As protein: CASNNDRVEIDEKLFF.